This T cell receptor (beta chain) stems from a study of shared clonotypes between healthy human individuals. Profiled with immunoSEQ multiplex PCR; TCRdb holds only in-frame clones, not every one. Of fewer than 1.8 million clones listed, 97% to 99% were seen once; the top ten hold approximately 0.4%. The CDR3 consists of 15 residues. Germline CDR1 and CDR2: MNHNY and SVGAGI (reference sequence). V was pared by 5 bases and J by 6 bases, with 7 bases of the junction left unmatched. The chain recombines TRBV6-6 with TRBJ2-2; 9 bases are shared with TRBD2. This TCR derives from a young man in good health. The sequenced sample was naive CD4+ T cells sorted from blood. Subset indicated: CD45RA+ positively selected. Written as DNA, the CDR3 is TGTGCCAGCAGTCTTAGCGGGAGTACGGCCGGGGAGCTGTTTTTT. It encodes CASSLSGSTAGELFF.